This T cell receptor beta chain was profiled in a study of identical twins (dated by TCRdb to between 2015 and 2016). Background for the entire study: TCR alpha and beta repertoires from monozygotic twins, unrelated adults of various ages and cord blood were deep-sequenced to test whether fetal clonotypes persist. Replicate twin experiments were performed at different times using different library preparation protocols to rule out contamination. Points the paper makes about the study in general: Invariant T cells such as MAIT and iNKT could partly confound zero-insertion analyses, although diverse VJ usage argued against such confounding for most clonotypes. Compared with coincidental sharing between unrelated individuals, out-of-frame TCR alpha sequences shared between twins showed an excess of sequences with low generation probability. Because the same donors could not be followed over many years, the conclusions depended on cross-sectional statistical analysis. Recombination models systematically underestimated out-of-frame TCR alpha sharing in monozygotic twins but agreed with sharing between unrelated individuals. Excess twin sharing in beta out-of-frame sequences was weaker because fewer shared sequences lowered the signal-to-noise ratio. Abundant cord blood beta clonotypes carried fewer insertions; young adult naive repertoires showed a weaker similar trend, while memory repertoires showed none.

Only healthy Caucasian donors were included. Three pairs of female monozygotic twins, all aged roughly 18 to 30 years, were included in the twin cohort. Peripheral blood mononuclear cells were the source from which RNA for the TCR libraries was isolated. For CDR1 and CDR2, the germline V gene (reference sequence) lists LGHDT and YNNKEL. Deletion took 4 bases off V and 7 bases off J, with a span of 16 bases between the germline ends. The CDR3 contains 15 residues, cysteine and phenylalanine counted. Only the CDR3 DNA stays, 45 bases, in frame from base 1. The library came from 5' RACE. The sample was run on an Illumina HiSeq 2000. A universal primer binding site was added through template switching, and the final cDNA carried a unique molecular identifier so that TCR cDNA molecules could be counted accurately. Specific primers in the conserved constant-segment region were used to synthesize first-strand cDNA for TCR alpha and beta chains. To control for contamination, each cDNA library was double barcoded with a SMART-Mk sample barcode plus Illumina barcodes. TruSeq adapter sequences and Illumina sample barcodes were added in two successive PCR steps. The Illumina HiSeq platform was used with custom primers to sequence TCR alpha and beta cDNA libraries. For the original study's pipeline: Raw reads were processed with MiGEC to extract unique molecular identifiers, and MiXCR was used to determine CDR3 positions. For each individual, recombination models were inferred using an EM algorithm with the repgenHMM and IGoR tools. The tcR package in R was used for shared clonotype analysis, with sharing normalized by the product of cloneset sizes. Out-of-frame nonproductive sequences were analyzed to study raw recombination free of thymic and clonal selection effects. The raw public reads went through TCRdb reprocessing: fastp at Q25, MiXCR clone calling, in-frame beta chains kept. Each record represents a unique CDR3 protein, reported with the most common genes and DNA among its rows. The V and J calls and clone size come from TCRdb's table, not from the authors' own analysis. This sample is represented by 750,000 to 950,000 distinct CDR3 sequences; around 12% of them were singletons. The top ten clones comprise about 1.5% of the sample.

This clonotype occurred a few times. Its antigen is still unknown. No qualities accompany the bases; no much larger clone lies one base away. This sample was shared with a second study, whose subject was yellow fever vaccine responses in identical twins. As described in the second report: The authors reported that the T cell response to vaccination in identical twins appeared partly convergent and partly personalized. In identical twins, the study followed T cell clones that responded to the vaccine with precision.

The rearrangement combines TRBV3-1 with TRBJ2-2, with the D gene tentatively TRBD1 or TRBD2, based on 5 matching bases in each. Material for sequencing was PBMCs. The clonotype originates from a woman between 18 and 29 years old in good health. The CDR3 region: CASSPRRGVGGELFF. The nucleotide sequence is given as TGTGCCAGCAGCCCCCGACGGGGCGTGGGCGGGGAGCTGTTTTTT.